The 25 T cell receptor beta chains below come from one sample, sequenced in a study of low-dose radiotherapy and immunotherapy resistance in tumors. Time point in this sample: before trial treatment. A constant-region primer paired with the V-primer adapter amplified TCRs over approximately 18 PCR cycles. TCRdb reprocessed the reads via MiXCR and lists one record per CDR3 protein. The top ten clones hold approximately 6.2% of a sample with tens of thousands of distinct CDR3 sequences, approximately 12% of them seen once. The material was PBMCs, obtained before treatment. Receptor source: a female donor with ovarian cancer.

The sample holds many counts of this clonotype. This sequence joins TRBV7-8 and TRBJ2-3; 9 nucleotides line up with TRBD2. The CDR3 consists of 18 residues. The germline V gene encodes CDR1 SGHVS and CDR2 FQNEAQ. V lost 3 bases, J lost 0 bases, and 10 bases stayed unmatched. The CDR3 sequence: CASSLMGLASTSTDTQYF. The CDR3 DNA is TGTGCCAGCAGCTTGATGGGACTAGCAAGCACTAGCACAGATACGCAGTATTTT.

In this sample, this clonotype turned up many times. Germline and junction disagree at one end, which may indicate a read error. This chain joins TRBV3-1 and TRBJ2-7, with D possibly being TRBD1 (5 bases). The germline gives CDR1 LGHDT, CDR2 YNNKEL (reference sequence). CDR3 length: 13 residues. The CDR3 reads CASSQSARQSPNF. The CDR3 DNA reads TGTGCCAGCAGCCAATCGGCCAGACAGAGCCCCAACTTC.

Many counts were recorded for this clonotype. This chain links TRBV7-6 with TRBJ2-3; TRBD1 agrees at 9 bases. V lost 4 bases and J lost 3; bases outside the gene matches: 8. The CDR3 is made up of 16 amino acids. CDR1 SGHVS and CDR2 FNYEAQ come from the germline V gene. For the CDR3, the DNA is TGTGCCAGCAGCTCGCCGGGACAGGGCGGTACAGATACGCAGTATTTT. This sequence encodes CASSSPGQGGTDTQYF.

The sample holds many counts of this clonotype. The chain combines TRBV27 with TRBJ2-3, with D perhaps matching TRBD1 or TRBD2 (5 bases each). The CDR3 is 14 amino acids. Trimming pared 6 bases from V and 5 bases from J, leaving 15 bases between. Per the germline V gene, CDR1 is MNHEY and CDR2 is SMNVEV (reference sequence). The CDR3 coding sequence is TGTGCCAGCAGCCCGGGGCTTTGGGGAGATACGCAGTATTTT. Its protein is CASSPGLWGDTQYF.

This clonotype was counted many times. Written as DNA, the CDR3 is TGTGCCAGCACCGAAACGGGCGGTGGCTACACCTTC. Translated, it gives CASTETGGGYTF. This chain links TRBV6-2 or TRBV6-3 with TRBJ1-2, with D unclear. CDR1 and CDR2 (germline): MNHEY, SVGEGT. The V gene lost 7 bases and the J gene lost 7 bases, with 13 bases spanning the gap. The CDR3 extends over 12 amino acids.

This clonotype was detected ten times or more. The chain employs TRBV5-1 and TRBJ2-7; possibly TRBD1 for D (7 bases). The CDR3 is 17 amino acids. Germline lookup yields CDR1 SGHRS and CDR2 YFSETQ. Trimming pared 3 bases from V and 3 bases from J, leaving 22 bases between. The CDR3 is CASSWGDFRDSFYEQYF. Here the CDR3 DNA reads TGCGCCAGCAGCTGGGGGGACTTCCGGGACAGTTTCTACGAGCAGTACTTC.

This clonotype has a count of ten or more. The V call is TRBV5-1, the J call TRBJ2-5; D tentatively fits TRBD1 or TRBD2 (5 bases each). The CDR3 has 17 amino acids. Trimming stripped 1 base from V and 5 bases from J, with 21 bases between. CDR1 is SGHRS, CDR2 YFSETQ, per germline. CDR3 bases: TGCGCCAGCAGCTTGTTAGGTGGGACCATTGCCGGGGAGACCCAGTACTTC. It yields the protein CASSLLGGTIAGETQYF.

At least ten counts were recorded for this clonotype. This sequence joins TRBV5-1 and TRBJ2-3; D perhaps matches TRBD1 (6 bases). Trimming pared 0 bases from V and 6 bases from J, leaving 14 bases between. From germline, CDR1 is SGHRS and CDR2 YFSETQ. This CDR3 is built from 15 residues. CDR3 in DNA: TGCGCCAGCAGCTTGGAGGTGGGGGCTGGCGATACGCAGTATTTT. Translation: CASSLEVGAGDTQYF.

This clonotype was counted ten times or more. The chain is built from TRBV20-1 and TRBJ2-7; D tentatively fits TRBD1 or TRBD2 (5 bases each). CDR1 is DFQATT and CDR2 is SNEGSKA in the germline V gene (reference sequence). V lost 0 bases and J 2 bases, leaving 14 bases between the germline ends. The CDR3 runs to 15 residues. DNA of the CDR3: TGCAGTGCTAGAGAAGATGGGACGGGACCCTACGAGCAGTACTTC. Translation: CSAREDGTGPYEQYF.

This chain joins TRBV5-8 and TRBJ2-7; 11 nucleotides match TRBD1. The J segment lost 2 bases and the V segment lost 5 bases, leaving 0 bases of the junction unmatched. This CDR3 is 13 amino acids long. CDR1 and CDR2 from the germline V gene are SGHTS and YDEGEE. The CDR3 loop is CASRGQGAYEQYF. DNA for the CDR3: TGTGCCAGCAGGGGACAGGGGGCCTACGAGCAGTACTTC.

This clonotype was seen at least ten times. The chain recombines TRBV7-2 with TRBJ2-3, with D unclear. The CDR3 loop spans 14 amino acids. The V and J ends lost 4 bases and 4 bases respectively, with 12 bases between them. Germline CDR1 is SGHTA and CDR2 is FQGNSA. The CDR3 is CASSSLGYADTQYF. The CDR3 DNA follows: TGTGCCAGCAGCTCTTTGGGGTACGCAGATACGCAGTATTTT. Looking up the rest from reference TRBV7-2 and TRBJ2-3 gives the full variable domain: GAGVSQSPSNKVTEKGKDVELRCDPISGHTALYWYRQSLGQGLEFLIYFQGNSAPDKSGLPSDRFSAERTGGSVSTLTIQRTQQEDSAVYLCASSSLGYADTQYFGPGTRLTVL.

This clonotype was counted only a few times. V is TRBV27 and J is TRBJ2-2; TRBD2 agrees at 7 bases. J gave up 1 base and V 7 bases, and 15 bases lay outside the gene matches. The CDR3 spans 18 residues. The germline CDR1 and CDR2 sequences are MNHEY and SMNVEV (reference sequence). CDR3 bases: TGTGCCAGCAAACACATTGGGGTTGGGGGGGTGAACACCGGGGAGCTGTTTTTT. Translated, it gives CASKHIGVGGVNTGELFF.

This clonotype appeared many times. As DNA, the CDR3 is TGTGCCAGCACCCGAGGACAGGAGAACACTGAAGCTTTCTTT. This codes for CASTRGQENTEAFF. The V and J genes are TRBV2 and TRBJ1-1; 7 bases are a match to TRBD1. V gave up 7 bases and J gave up 1 base; unmatched junction bases: 6. CDR3 length equals 14 residues. Germline lookup yields CDR1 SNHLY and CDR2 FYNNEI.

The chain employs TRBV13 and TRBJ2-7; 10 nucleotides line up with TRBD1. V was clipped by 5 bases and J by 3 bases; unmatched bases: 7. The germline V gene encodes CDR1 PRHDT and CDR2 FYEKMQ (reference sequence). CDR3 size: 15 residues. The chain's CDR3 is CASSRAGTGVYEQYF. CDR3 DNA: TGTGCCAGCAGCCGAGCCGGGACAGGGGTCTACGAGCAGTACTTC. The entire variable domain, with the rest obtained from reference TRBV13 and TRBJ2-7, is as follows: AAGVIQSPRHLIKEKRETATLKCYPIPRHDTVYWYQQGPGQDPQFLISFYEKMQSDKGSIPDRFSAQQFSDYHSELNMSSLELGDSALYFCASSRAGTGVYEQYFGPGTRLTVT.

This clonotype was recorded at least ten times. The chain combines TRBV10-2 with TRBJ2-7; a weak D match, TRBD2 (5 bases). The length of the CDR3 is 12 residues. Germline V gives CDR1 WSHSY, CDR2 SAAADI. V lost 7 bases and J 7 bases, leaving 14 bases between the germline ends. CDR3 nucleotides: TGCGCCAGCATCGGCAGAACGGGGGAGCAGTACTTC. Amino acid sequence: CASIGRTGEQYF.

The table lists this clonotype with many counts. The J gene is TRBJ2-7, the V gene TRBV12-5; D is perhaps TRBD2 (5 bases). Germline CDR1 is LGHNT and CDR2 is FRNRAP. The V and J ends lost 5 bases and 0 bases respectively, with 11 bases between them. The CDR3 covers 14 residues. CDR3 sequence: CASGGRTYSYEQYF. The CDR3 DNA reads TGTGCTAGTGGTGGACGGACTTACTCCTACGAGCAGTACTTC.

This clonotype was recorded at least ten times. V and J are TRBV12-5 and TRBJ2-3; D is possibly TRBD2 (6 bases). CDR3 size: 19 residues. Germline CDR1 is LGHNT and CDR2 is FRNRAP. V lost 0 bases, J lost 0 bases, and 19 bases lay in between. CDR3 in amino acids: CASGLVIPLRDASTDTQYF. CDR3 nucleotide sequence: TGTGCTAGTGGTTTGGTAATACCATTGCGGGACGCTAGCACAGATACGCAGTATTTT.

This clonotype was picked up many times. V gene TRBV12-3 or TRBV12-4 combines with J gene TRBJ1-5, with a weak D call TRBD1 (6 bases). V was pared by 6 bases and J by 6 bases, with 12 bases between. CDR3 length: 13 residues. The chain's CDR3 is CASRTGIAQPQHF. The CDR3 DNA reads TGTGCCAGCAGAACAGGGATTGCTCAGCCCCAGCATTTT.

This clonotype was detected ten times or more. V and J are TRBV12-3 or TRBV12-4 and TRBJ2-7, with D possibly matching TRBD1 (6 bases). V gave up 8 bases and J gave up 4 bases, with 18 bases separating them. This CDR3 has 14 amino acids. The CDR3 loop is CASASGVARYEQYF. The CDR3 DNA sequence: TGTGCCAGCGCATCAGGGGTAGCTCGATACGAGCAGTACTTC.

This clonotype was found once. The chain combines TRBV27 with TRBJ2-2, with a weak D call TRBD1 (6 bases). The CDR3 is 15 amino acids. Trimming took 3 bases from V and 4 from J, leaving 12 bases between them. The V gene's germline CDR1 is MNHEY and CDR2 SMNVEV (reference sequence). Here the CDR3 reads CASSFAGTITGELFF. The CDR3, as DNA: TGTGCCAGCAGTTTTGCAGGGACAATCACCGGGGAGCTGTTTTTT.

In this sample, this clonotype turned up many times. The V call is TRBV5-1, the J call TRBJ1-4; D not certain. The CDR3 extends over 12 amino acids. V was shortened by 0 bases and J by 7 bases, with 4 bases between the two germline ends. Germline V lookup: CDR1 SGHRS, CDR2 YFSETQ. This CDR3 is CASSLGGEKLFF. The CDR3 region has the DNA TGCGCCAGCAGCTTGGGGGGTGAAAAACTGTTTTTT.

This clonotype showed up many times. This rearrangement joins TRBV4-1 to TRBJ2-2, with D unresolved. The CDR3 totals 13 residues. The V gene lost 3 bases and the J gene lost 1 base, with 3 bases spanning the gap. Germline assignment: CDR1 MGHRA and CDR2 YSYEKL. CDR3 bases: TGCGCCAGCAGCCACATGAACACCGGGGAGCTGTTTTTT. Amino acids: CASSHMNTGELFF.

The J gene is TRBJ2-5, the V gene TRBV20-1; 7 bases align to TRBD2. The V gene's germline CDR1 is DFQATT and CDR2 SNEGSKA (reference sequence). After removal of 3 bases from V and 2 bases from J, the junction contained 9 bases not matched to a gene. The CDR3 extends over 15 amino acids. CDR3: CSASPRTSPQETQYF. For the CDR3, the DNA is TGCAGTGCTAGCCCCCGGACTAGTCCTCAAGAGACCCAGTACTTC.

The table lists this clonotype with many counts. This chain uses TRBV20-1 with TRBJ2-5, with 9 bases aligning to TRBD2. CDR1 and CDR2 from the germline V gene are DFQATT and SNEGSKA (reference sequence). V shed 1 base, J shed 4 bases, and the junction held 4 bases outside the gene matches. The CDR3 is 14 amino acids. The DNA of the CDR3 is TGCAGTGCTAGAGGGGGCGGGGGGGGAGAGACCCAGTACTTC. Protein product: CSARGGGGGETQYF.

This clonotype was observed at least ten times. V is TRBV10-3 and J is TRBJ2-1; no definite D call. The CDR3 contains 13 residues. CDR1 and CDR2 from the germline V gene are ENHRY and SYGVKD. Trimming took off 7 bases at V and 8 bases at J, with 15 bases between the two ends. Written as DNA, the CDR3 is TGTGCCATCACCAGTACCCCTTTCGATGAGCAGTTCTTC. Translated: CAITSTPFDEQFF.